These 21 T cell receptor beta chains originate from one sample sequenced in a study of blood T cell repertoires in COVID-19. Generated by immunoSEQ multiplex PCR, the TCRdb table keeps only in-frame clones and is missing some. Altogether around 70,000 clones are present, 70% to 80% being singletons, with the ten largest covering about an eighth. Source material: peripheral blood. These TCRs come from a human donor in a cohort sampled during active COVID-19.

The rearrangement uses TRBV5-1 and TRBJ2-2; 8 bases align to TRBD2. V lost 0 bases, J lost 6 bases, and 1 base stayed unmatched. This CDR3 comprises 14 residues. Germline CDR1 reads SGHRS; CDR2 reads YFSETQ. CDR3 nucleotides: TGCGCCAGCAGCTTGGACGGGGGGGCCGGGGAGCTGTTTTTT. Protein product: CASSLDGGAGELFF.

The V call is TRBV15, the J call TRBJ1-2; D is ambiguous. The V end lost 0 bases, the J end lost 3 bases, and 11 bases lay between the germline ends. CDR3 length: 15 amino acids. Germline V lookup: CDR1 LNHNV, CDR2 YYDKDF (reference sequence). As DNA, the CDR3 is TGTGCCACCAGCAGAGATCTGGAGGGCTACTATGGCTACACCTTC. Protein sequence: CATSRDLEGYYGYTF.

The rearrangement uses TRBV7-8 and TRBJ2-1; 7 bases match TRBD2. Losses at the gene ends were 5 bases for V and 9 bases for J; bases not matched to a gene: 7. Looked up from germline, CDR1 is SGHVS and CDR2 is FQNEAQ. The length of the CDR3 is 13 residues. The chain's CDR3 is CASSTWGGTEQFF. CDR3 nucleotides: TGTGCCAGCAGCACCTGGGGGGGAACTGAGCAGTTCTTC.

This clone was seen a single time. The chain has TRBV12-5 and TRBJ1-1; D not certain. This CDR3 region has 18 residues. Germline values: CDR1 LGHNT, CDR2 FRNRAP. The ends were cut back, 7 bases at V and 3 bases at J, with 27 bases in the middle. This CDR3 is CASAQAGKNAYADTEAFF. The CDR3, as DNA: TGTGCTAGTGCTCAGGCGGGGAAAAATGCTTATGCTGACACTGAAGCTTTCTTT.

The chain employs TRBV4-1 and TRBJ1-2, with unresolved D. This CDR3 spans 14 amino acids. Germline V gene data show CDR1 as MGHRA and CDR2 as YSYEKL. Trimming stripped 6 bases from V and 4 bases from J, with 15 bases between. The CDR3 region is CASRQTREAYGYTF. CDR3 nucleotide sequence: TGCGCCAGCAGGCAGACCCGGGAGGCCTATGGCTACACCTTC.

This clone was recorded once. V gene TRBV6-2 or TRBV6-3 combines with J gene TRBJ2-7; D remains unclear. V lost 5 bases, J lost 4 bases, and 15 bases lay in between. The CDR3 is 14 residues long. Germline V gene sequence: CDR1 MNHEY, CDR2 SVGEGT. The CDR3 DNA sequence: TGTGCCAGCAGTAAACCGACACAGTCGTACGAGCAGTACGTC. It codes for CASSKPTQSYEQYV.

The chain employs TRBV9 and TRBJ1-1; D call uncertain. Between the trimmed V and J ends, which lost 0 bases and 3 bases, there was a span of 18 bases. CDR1 SGDLS and CDR2 YYNGEE come from the germline V gene. This CDR3 comprises 17 residues. The chain's CDR3 is CASSVGAREAFDTEAFF. The CDR3 bases are TGTGCCAGCAGCGTAGGTGCCCGCGAGGCATTCGACACTGAAGCTTTCTTT.

The rearrangement links TRBV11-3 to TRBJ2-7; 8 nucleotides line up with TRBD2. The CDR3 covers 15 residues. CDR1 SGHNT and CDR2 YENEEA come from the germline V gene. Germline trimming cut 1 base from V and 8 bases from J; bases unmatched to any gene: 10. The CDR3 is CASSLGTGGNFQQYF. Written as DNA, the CDR3 is TGTGCCAGCAGCTTAGGGACGGGGGGGAATTTCCAGCAGTACTTC.

The sample holds a few counts of this clone. This chain connects TRBV6-1 to TRBJ2-7, with 8 bases identical to TRBD2. J lost 2 bases, V lost 2 bases, and 5 bases had no gene match. Germline values: CDR1 MNHNS, CDR2 SASEGT. CDR3 length: 15 residues. The CDR3 protein is CASSERSGGPYEQYF. DNA for the CDR3: TGTGCCAGCAGTGAACGAAGCGGGGGTCCCTACGAGCAGTACTTC.

The V gene is TRBV3-1 (or the pseudogene TRBV3-2), the J gene TRBJ2-7; 13 bases are shared with TRBD2. V lost 0 bases to trimming and J lost 0 bases; unmatched junction nucleotides: 11. The CDR3 totals 20 residues. Germline lookup yields CDR1 LGHDT and CDR2 YNNKEL (reference sequence). CDR3 residues: CASSQDRELAGGFSSYEQYV. The CDR3 coding sequence is TGTGCCAGCAGCCAAGATAGGGAACTAGCGGGGGGGTTTAGCTCCTACGAGCAGTACGTC.

This sequence joins TRBV3-1 (or the pseudogene TRBV3-2) and TRBJ2-6; 12 nucleotides align to TRBD1. V trimming: 3 bases; J trimming: 4 bases; junction bases outside the gene matches: 10. This CDR3 comprises 19 residues. Germline CDR1 and CDR2: LGHDT and YNNKEL (reference sequence). The chain's CDR3 is CASSQKVGQGARGANVLTF. The CDR3 DNA is TGTGCCAGCAGCCAGAAAGTGGGACAGGGGGCGCGCGGGGCCAACGTCCTGACTTTC.

This clone was counted a single time. At one boundary the junction diverges from the germline segment, which might be a read error. The chain is built from TRBV7-3 and TRBJ2-3; D call uncertain. The germline CDR1 and CDR2 sequences are SGHTA and FQGTGA. The CDR3 loop spans 15 amino acids. CDR3 loop: CASSLTHGSTDTQYF. For the CDR3, the DNA is TGTGCCAGCAGCCTAACCCACGGGAGCACAGATACGCAGTATTTT.

The V gene is TRBV2, the J gene TRBJ2-7, with TRBD2 matching 9 bases. This CDR3 spans 14 amino acids. Looked up from germline, CDR1 is SNHLY and CDR2 is FYNNEI. J gave up 3 bases and V 4 bases, and 4 bases lay outside the gene matches. This CDR3 reads CASSVNSGSYEQYF. In DNA, the CDR3 is TGTGCCAGCAGTGTTAATAGCGGGAGCTACGAGCAGTACTTC.

As regards this clone: Other DNA sequences in the sample encode the same CDR3. V is TRBV7-2 and J is TRBJ2-1; D remains unclear. Per germline, CDR1 SGHTA and CDR2 FQGNSA. Between the trimmed V and J ends, which lost 5 bases and 7 bases, there was a span of 9 bases. The CDR3 runs to 12 residues. Here the CDR3 DNA reads TGTGCCAGCAGCCGCGGAGTAAATGAGCAGTTCTTC. This codes for CASSRGVNEQFF. The whole variable domain, filled in from reference TRBV7-2 and TRBJ2-1, reads GAGVSQSPSNKVTEKGKDVELRCDPISGHTALYWYRQSLGQGLEFLIYFQGNSAPDKSGLPSDRFSAERTGGSVSTLTIQRTQQEDSAVYLCASSRGVNEQFFGPGTRLTVL.

This clone was found a few times. The chain has TRBV19 and TRBJ1-4; tentatively, D is TRBD1 (6 bases). Trimming removed 5 bases at V and 8 bases at J, with 21 bases between. Germline values: CDR1 LNHDA, CDR2 SQIVND (reference sequence). This CDR3 is built from 16 residues. For the CDR3, the DNA is TGTGCCAGTAGTCTCCCAAGGGGGGAGGGAAGAGAAAAACTGTTTTTT. Its protein is CASSLPRGEGREKLFF.

The chain carries TRBV5-4 and TRBJ2-3, with TRBD2 matching 8 bases. Germline CDR1 and CDR2: SGHNT and YYREEE (reference sequence). The junction had 14 bases not matched to a gene; V was cut back by 4 bases and J by 4 bases. This CDR3 contains 17 residues. CDR3 nucleotides: TGTGCCAGCAGCCCCACGCTTCGGGGGGGGGCCGCAGATACGCAGTATTTT. Its protein is CASSPTLRGGAADTQYF.

The chain employs TRBV7-9 and TRBJ2-5; TRBD2 aligns across 7 bases. CDR3 size: 14 residues. J was trimmed by 5 bases and V by 5 bases; bases with no gene match: 8. Germline lookup yields CDR1 SEHNR and CDR2 FQNEAQ (reference sequence). The CDR3 protein is CASSLQGGAETQYF. DNA for the CDR3: TGTGCCAGCAGCCTGCAGGGAGGGGCCGAGACCCAGTACTTC.

V gene TRBV27 combines with J gene TRBJ1-6; D call uncertain. Trimming removed 6 bases at V and 9 bases at J, with 15 bases between. Germline V lookup: CDR1 MNHEY, CDR2 SMNVEV (reference sequence). The CDR3 runs 14 residues. This CDR3 reads CASRYDTTSSPLHF. Here the CDR3 DNA reads TGTGCCAGCAGATATGACACAACATCTTCACCCCTCCACTTT.

The chain carries TRBV2 and TRBJ2-4, with TRBD1 as a possible D gene (6 bases). CDR1 SNHLY and CDR2 FYNNEI come from the germline V gene. The CDR3 totals 14 residues. V shed 6 bases and J shed 1 base, with 10 bases lying between them. In DNA form, the CDR3 reads TGTGCCAGCAGGGGGGCAGGGGCCAAAAACATTCAGTACTTC. Translated, it gives CASRGAGAKNIQYF.

V gene TRBV6-1 combines with J gene TRBJ2-5; TRBD2 matches at 14 bases. Germline values: CDR1 MNHNS, CDR2 SASEGT. The V gene end was trimmed by 4 bases and the J gene end by 2 bases; junction bases not matched to a gene: 3. This CDR3 is 16 amino acids long. The CDR3 loop reads CASSVRTSGGQETQYF. The CDR3 nucleotides are TGTGCCAGCAGTGTCCGGACTAGCGGGGGGCAAGAGACCCAGTACTTC.

The rearrangement joins TRBV12-5 to TRBJ2-3; D is uncertain. CDR3 length equals 16 residues. Germline assignment: CDR1 LGHNT and CDR2 FRNRAP. V shed 5 bases and J shed 1 base, with 16 bases lying between them. CDR3 protein: CASGPGAPAGTDTQYF. The CDR3 DNA reads as TGTGCTAGTGGTCCGGGTGCCCCTGCTGGCACAGATACGCAGTATTTT.